This T cell receptor (beta chain) originates from a study of blood T cell repertoires in COVID-19. The CDR3 consists of 17 residues. Germline trimming cut 1 base from V and 2 bases from J; bases unmatched to any gene: 6. Looked up from germline, CDR1 is LNHNV and CDR2 is YYDKDF (reference sequence). Study processing details: Estimates of nucleated cell counts were drawn from the amplification of reference gene primers. Libraries were prepared by immunoSEQ multiplex PCR; TCRdb keeps only in-frame clonotypes and omits some of them. That table furnishes V, J and clone size, whereas the DNA furnished D and trimming. The data hold tens of thousands of clones, with about nine tenths observed a single time.

The chain carries TRBV15 and TRBJ2-2, with 8 bases matching TRBD1. This receptor was identified in a man in his 70s with acute or convalescent COVID-19. The sequenced sample was peripheral blood. The chain's CDR3 is CATSRGQGRKNTGELFF. CDR3 nucleotides: TGTGCCACCAGCAGAGGACAGGGGAGGAAAAACACCGGGGAGCTGTTTTTT.